This TCR beta chain was obtained from a study of blood T cell repertoires in COVID-19. On the study more broadly: The United States, Italy and Spain provided the acute and convalescent COVID-19 samples. T cells, B-cell-depleted T cells, or PBMCs provided the cDNA or gDNA that served as material.

As processed by the authors: Reference gene primers were amplified, and this amplification served to estimate nucleated cell counts. Measured with immunoSEQ multiplex PCR; TCRdb has only the in-frame clones, and not every one. The DNA was the basis for D and trimming; V, J and clone size are from that table. The sample lists about 200,000 clones, more than 70% occurring once. The CDR3 runs to 17 residues. V lost 0 bases, J lost 5 bases, and 20 bases lay in between. Germline CDR1 reads MRHNA; CDR2 reads SNTAGT. The sequence came from a human donor in a cohort sampled during active COVID-19. Sequenced material: peripheral blood. This chain joins TRBV6-4 and TRBJ2-7; D remains unclear. The CDR3 here is CASSDSRSRGSDDEQYF. CDR3 coding DNA: TGTGCCAGCAGTGACTCGAGGTCCCGAGGCAGCGACGACGAGCAGTACTTC.